These T cell receptor beta chains were read from a single sample in a study of identical twins. TCRdb processed the 5' RACE reads anew with MiXCR; each CDR3 protein has one entry. Of approximately 690,000 distinct CDR3 sequences in the sample, less than 7% were seen once. Source material: naive T cells sorted from blood. The receptor source for this set is a man between 18 and 29 years old in good health. Each CDR3 is given with its conserved first and last residue. Fields, in order: CDR3 length, D gene, V gene, J gene, clone size, CDR3 protein, CDR3 DNA. A D gene is named only where the DNA matches it firmly. Size is stated for part of the rows, as once, few or many counts, or as a class when the clone is expanded.

cdr3_length: 16; d_call: TRBD2; v_call: TRBV11-2; j_call: TRBJ2-3; clone_size: many; cdr3_aa: CASRRLAGGRTDTQYF; cdr3_nt: TGTGCCAGCAGACGACTAGCGGGAGGGCGCACAGATACGCAGTATTTT
cdr3_length: 15; d_call: NA; v_call: TRBV5-1; j_call: TRBJ2-3; clone_size: many; cdr3_aa: CASSDAASSTDTQYF; cdr3_nt: TGCGCCAGCAGTGACGCGGCCTCTAGCACAGATACGCAGTATTTT
cdr3_length: 14; d_call: TRBD1; v_call: TRBV20-1; j_call: TRBJ2-5; clone_size: few; cdr3_aa: CSVTGQGRQETQYF; cdr3_nt: TGCAGCGTGACCGGACAGGGCCGTCAAGAGACCCAGTACTTC
cdr3_length: 15; d_call: NA; v_call: TRBV11-2; j_call: TRBJ2-4; clone_size: many; cdr3_aa: CASSLGAGAKNIQYF; cdr3_nt: TGTGCCAGCAGCCTAGGTGCAGGGGCCAAAAACATTCAGTACTTC
cdr3_length: 15; d_call: TRBD2; v_call: TRBV10-3; j_call: TRBJ2-4; clone_size: many; cdr3_aa: CAISSTSGTLNIQYF; cdr3_nt: TGTGCCATCAGTTCAACGAGCGGGACCCTAAACATTCAGTACTTC
cdr3_length: 12; d_call: NA; v_call: TRBV6-5; j_call: TRBJ1-2; clone_size: few; cdr3_aa: CASSFGPNGYTF; cdr3_nt: TGTGCCAGCAGTTTCGGACCGAATGGCTACACCTTC
cdr3_length: 13; d_call: NA; v_call: TRBV7-9; j_call: TRBJ2-3; clone_size: NA; cdr3_aa: CASSPSTVDTQYF; cdr3_nt: TGTGCCAGCAGCCCCTCGACCGTTGATACGCAGTATTTT
cdr3_length: 21; d_call: TRBD2; v_call: TRBV4-3; j_call: TRBJ2-3; clone_size: many; cdr3_aa: CASSQSIIRLAGLSSTDTQYF; cdr3_nt: TGCGCCAGCAGCCAGAGTATTATCCGACTAGCGGGGTTGAGTAGCACAGATACGCAGTATTTT
cdr3_length: 15; d_call: TRBD2; v_call: TRBV12-3/TRBV12-4; j_call: TRBJ2-1; clone_size: many; cdr3_aa: CASSFGGRKGDEQFF; cdr3_nt: TGTGCCAGCAGTTTTGGCGGGAGGAAGGGGGATGAGCAGTTCTTC
cdr3_length: 12; d_call: NA; v_call: TRBV7-9; j_call: TRBJ2-7; clone_size: many; cdr3_aa: CASSLVPREQYF; cdr3_nt: TGTGCCAGCAGCTTAGTCCCCAGAGAGCAGTACTTC
cdr3_length: 14; d_call: TRBD2; v_call: TRBV5-1; j_call: TRBJ2-1; clone_size: few; cdr3_aa: CASSFRTSWNEQFF; cdr3_nt: TGCGCCAGCAGCTTCAGGACTAGCTGGAATGAGCAGTTCTTC
cdr3_length: 14; d_call: NA; v_call: TRBV29-1; j_call: TRBJ2-3; clone_size: NA; cdr3_aa: CSVEAATSTDTQYF; cdr3_nt: TGCAGCGTTGAGGCGGCGACTAGCACAGATACGCAGTATTTT
cdr3_length: 12; d_call: NA; v_call: TRBV20-1; j_call: TRBJ2-5; clone_size: many; cdr3_aa: CSATTRQETQYF; cdr3_nt: TGCAGTGCCACGACTAGACAAGAGACCCAGTACTTC
cdr3_length: 13; d_call: NA; v_call: TRBV4-3; j_call: TRBJ2-7; clone_size: many; cdr3_aa: CASSQDSVYEQYF; cdr3_nt: TGCGCCAGCAGCCAAGATTCAGTCTACGAGCAGTACTTC
cdr3_length: 14; d_call: NA; v_call: TRBV27; j_call: TRBJ1-3; clone_size: many; cdr3_aa: CASSLMGAGNTTYF; cdr3_nt: TGTGCCAGCAGTTTAATGGGGGCTGGAAACACCACATATTTT
cdr3_length: 13; d_call: NA; v_call: TRBV3-1; j_call: TRBJ1-1; clone_size: NA; cdr3_aa: CASSSWRDKEAFF; cdr3_nt: TGTGCCAGCAGTTCATGGCGGGACAAGGAAGCTTTCTTT
cdr3_length: 12; d_call: NA; v_call: TRBV6-2/TRBV6-3; j_call: TRBJ2-7; clone_size: NA; cdr3_aa: CASSGATYEQYF; cdr3_nt: TGTGCCAGCTCGGGGGCTACCTACGAGCAGTACTTC
cdr3_length: 14; d_call: TRBD2; v_call: TRBV5-6; j_call: TRBJ2-1; clone_size: many; cdr3_aa: CASSLAGTSGSRFF; cdr3_nt: TGTGCCAGCAGCTTGGCCGGGACTAGCGGGAGTCGGTTCTTC
cdr3_length: 14; d_call: NA; v_call: TRBV12-3/TRBV12-4; j_call: TRBJ1-2; clone_size: NA; cdr3_aa: CASSLTARNYGYTF; cdr3_nt: TGTGCCAGCAGTTTAACGGCCAGGAACTATGGCTACACCTTC
cdr3_length: 17; d_call: NA; v_call: TRBV5-1; j_call: TRBJ2-1; clone_size: few; cdr3_aa: CASSASTGRPSYNEQFF; cdr3_nt: TGCGCCAGCAGCGCCTCGACTGGGCGGCCCTCCTACAATGAGCAGTTCTTC
cdr3_length: 13; d_call: NA; v_call: TRBV5-1; j_call: TRBJ2-5; clone_size: NA; cdr3_aa: CASSGGREETQYF; cdr3_nt: TGCGCCAGCAGTGGGGGCAGAGAAGAGACCCAGTACTTC
cdr3_length: 12; d_call: NA; v_call: TRBV3-1; j_call: TRBJ2-3; clone_size: few; cdr3_aa: CASSQGGQPQYF; cdr3_nt: TGTGCCAGCAGCCAGGGAGGACAGCCGCAGTATTTT
cdr3_length: 15; d_call: TRBD2; v_call: TRBV18; j_call: TRBJ2-7; clone_size: NA; cdr3_aa: CASSLSQTSRYEQYF; cdr3_nt: TGTGCCAGCTCACTGTCCCAGACTAGCAGATACGAGCAGTACTTC
cdr3_length: 12; d_call: NA; v_call: TRBV15; j_call: TRBJ2-1; clone_size: NA; cdr3_aa: CATSKFNNEQFF; cdr3_nt: TGTGCCACCAGCAAATTTAACAATGAGCAGTTCTTC
cdr3_length: 14; d_call: TRBD1; v_call: TRBV25-1; j_call: TRBJ2-1; clone_size: many; cdr3_aa: CASSDGGTGNEQFF; cdr3_nt: TGTGCCAGCAGTGATGGCGGGACAGGGAATGAGCAGTTCTTC
cdr3_length: 11; d_call: NA; v_call: TRBV2; j_call: TRBJ1-4; clone_size: NA; cdr3_aa: CASERDEKLFF; cdr3_nt: TGTGCCAGTGAGAGGGATGAAAAACTGTTTTTT
cdr3_length: 16; d_call: NA; v_call: TRBV10-3; j_call: TRBJ2-3; clone_size: few; cdr3_aa: CATRPSRGLESDTQYF; cdr3_nt: TGTGCCACCCGACCCTCCAGGGGATTGGAATCAGATACGCAGTATTTT
cdr3_length: 12; d_call: NA; v_call: TRBV5-1; j_call: TRBJ1-1; clone_size: many; cdr3_aa: CASRASNTEAFF; cdr3_nt: TGCGCCAGCAGAGCAAGCAACACTGAAGCTTTCTTT
cdr3_length: 16; d_call: NA; v_call: TRBV5-1; j_call: TRBJ2-2; clone_size: few; cdr3_aa: CASSLDGSGNTGELFF; cdr3_nt: TGCGCCAGCAGCTTGGATGGTAGCGGGAACACCGGGGAGCTGTTTTTT
cdr3_length: 16; d_call: TRBD2; v_call: TRBV20-1; j_call: TRBJ2-2; clone_size: many; cdr3_aa: CSARSRSGSGTGELFF; cdr3_nt: TGCAGTGCTAGATCCCGCAGCGGGAGCGGCACCGGGGAGCTGTTTTTT
cdr3_length: 14; d_call: NA; v_call: TRBV3-1; j_call: TRBJ1-1; clone_size: NA; cdr3_aa: CASSQDILGTEAFF; cdr3_nt: TGTGCCAGCAGCCAAGACATTTTGGGGACTGAAGCTTTCTTT
cdr3_length: 15; d_call: NA; v_call: TRBV7-9; j_call: TRBJ2-7; clone_size: NA; cdr3_aa: CASSLSRRDRDEQYF; cdr3_nt: TGTGCCAGCAGCTTATCCCGGAGAGACAGAGACGAGCAGTACTTC
cdr3_length: 16; d_call: NA; v_call: TRBV20-1; j_call: TRBJ2-7; clone_size: NA; cdr3_aa: CSAFPNREINPYEQYF; cdr3_nt: TGCAGTGCTTTCCCTAACAGGGAAATTAACCCCTACGAGCAGTACTTC
cdr3_length: 12; d_call: NA; v_call: TRBV29-1; j_call: TRBJ1-5; clone_size: many; cdr3_aa: CSALGDGQPQHF; cdr3_nt: TGCAGCGCCCTTGGGGATGGGCAGCCCCAGCATTTT
cdr3_length: 14; d_call: TRBD1; v_call: TRBV6-1; j_call: TRBJ2-2; clone_size: many; cdr3_aa: CASSPGTGAGELFF; cdr3_nt: TGCGCCAGCAGCCCAGGGACAGGGGCCGGGGAGCTGTTTTTT
cdr3_length: 14; d_call: NA; v_call: TRBV7-9; j_call: TRBJ1-1; clone_size: many; cdr3_aa: CASSLDLSNTEAFF; cdr3_nt: TGTGCCAGCAGCTTAGACTTGTCGAACACTGAAGCTTTCTTT
cdr3_length: 16; d_call: TRBD2; v_call: TRBV27; j_call: TRBJ2-5; clone_size: many; cdr3_aa: CASSPVTSGDEETQYF; cdr3_nt: TGTGCCAGCAGTCCAGTAACTAGCGGGGATGAAGAGACCCAGTACTTC
cdr3_length: 11; d_call: NA; v_call: TRBV29-1; j_call: TRBJ1-2; clone_size: few; cdr3_aa: CSVAGIGGYTF; cdr3_nt: TGCAGCGTAGCAGGGATTGGAGGCTACACCTTC
cdr3_length: 16; d_call: TRBD2; v_call: TRBV4-2; j_call: TRBJ2-7; clone_size: NA; cdr3_aa: CASSQDPQREAYEQYF; cdr3_nt: TGTGCCAGCAGCCAAGATCCACAGCGGGAGGCCTACGAGCAGTACTTC
cdr3_length: 12; d_call: NA; v_call: TRBV29-1; j_call: TRBJ2-5; clone_size: many; cdr3_aa: CSVPTGLQTQYF; cdr3_nt: TGCAGCGTTCCTACAGGGTTGCAGACCCAGTACTTC
cdr3_length: 15; d_call: NA; v_call: TRBV12-3/TRBV12-4; j_call: TRBJ2-5; clone_size: few; cdr3_aa: CASKKVGGTVETQYF; cdr3_nt: TGTGCCAGCAAGAAAGTTGGGGGGACTGTGGAGACCCAGTACTTC